This T cell receptor (beta chain) was obtained from a study of pediatric ulcerative colitis. Ulcerative colitis patients received no immunosuppressive medication before the diagnostic colonoscopy. TCRdb's table, derived via immunoSEQ multiplex PCR, lists solely in-frame clones and lacks some. The repertoire holds tens of thousands of clones, with about 80% as singletons. The ends were cut back, 3 bases at V and 6 bases at J, with 9 bases in the middle. Germline V gene sequence: CDR1 MDHEN, CDR2 SYDVKM. The CDR3 has 13 amino acids. The chain joins TRBV28 to TRBJ2-1; D not certain. This sequence was found in a boy aged 10-17 years with moderate ulcerative colitis. Sequenced input: blood. In DNA form, the CDR3 reads TGTGCCAGCAGTTTGGGCAGAGGCAATGAGCAGTTCTTC. Its translation is CASSLGRGNEQFF.